Below are 30 T cell receptor beta chains sequenced from a single sample in a study of blood T cell repertoires in COVID-19. This table comes from immunoSEQ multiplex PCR, and its TCRdb copy is limited to in-frame clones, with some not included. The table records about 41,000 clones, roughly 85% of them present only once. The sample taken for sequencing was peripheral blood. These receptors all come from a man between 60 and 75 years old with acute or convalescent COVID-19.

CDR3 protein: CASSYEGRTEAFF. CDR3 in DNA: TGTGCCAGCAGTTATGAGGGTCGGACTGAAGCTTTCTTT. The V gene is TRBV27, the J gene TRBJ1-1, with unresolved D. The CDR3 loop spans 13 amino acids. CDR1 MNHEY and CDR2 SMNVEV come from the germline V gene (reference sequence). Trimming removed 4 bases at V and 5 bases at J, with 11 bases between.

There are a few counts of this clone. V usage is TRBV10-3 and J usage is TRBJ1-6; TRBD1 agrees at 7 bases. CDR1 is ENHRY, CDR2 SYGVKD, per germline. The junction had 8 bases not matched to a gene; V was cut back by 0 bases and J by 9 bases. CDR3 length: 16 amino acids. The CDR3 coding sequence is TGTGCCATCAGTGAGTCGAGACAGGGAGGAAGTTCACCCCTCCACTTT. Its translation is CAISESRQGGSSPLHF.

The chain uses TRBV11-2 and TRBJ2-1; tentative D call: TRBD2 (6 bases). The CDR3 extends over 15 amino acids. Between the trimmed V and J ends, which lost 4 bases and 0 bases, there was a span of 10 bases. Germline assignment: CDR1 SGHAT and CDR2 FQNNGV. The CDR3 protein is CASSSGVRSYNEQFF. The CDR3 coding sequence is TGTGCCAGCAGCTCGGGGGTCCGCTCCTACAATGAGCAGTTCTTC.

The chain is built from TRBV27 and TRBJ1-5, with 8 bases lining up with TRBD1. Germline V gene sequence: CDR1 MNHEY, CDR2 SMNVEV (reference sequence). Trimming removed 2 bases from V and 2 bases from J; junction bases left unmatched: 2. The CDR3 is made up of 15 amino acids. The CDR3 is CASSLTTGGNQPQHF. CDR3 sequence (DNA): TGTGCCAGCAGTTTAACGACAGGGGGCAATCAGCCCCAGCATTTT.

This clone was seen only a few times. The gene calls are TRBV12-3 or TRBV12-4 and TRBJ1-1; D is unresolved. V was cut by 8 bases and J by 13 bases, with 20 bases left in between. This CDR3 region has 12 residues. The CDR3 nucleotides are TGTGCCAGCCGTAGAGGAAGCGGTATGGGTTTCTTT. This translates into CASRRGSGMGFF.

This clone has just one count. CDR3 region: CASSPLWGTGGNTIYF. The CDR3 bases are TGTGCCAGCAGCCCATTATGGGGGACAGGTGGAAACACCATATATTTT. The V gene is TRBV7-6, the J gene TRBJ1-3; TRBD1 matches 8 bases. V was clipped by 5 bases and J by 3 bases; unmatched bases: 9. Germline loops: CDR1 SGHVS, CDR2 FNYEAQ. The CDR3 is made up of 16 amino acids.

The rearrangement joins TRBV15 to TRBJ2-3; TRBD2 is a possible D gene (7 bases). The CDR3 runs 16 residues. Trimming removed 3 bases at V and 4 bases at J, with 17 bases between. The germline V gene encodes CDR1 LNHNV and CDR2 YYDKDF (reference sequence). As DNA, the CDR3 is TGTGCCACCAGCAGTGTTGGGGGGGCAAAAGCAGATACGCAGTATTTT. The encoded protein is CATSSVGGAKADTQYF.

On this clone: Distinct nucleotide sequences in the sample also encode this CDR3. The V gene is TRBV7-9, the J gene TRBJ2-3, with D perhaps matching TRBD2 (6 bases). Germline V gives CDR1 SEHNR, CDR2 FQNEAQ (reference sequence). The CDR3 is made up of 14 amino acids. Trimming removed 3 bases from V and 2 bases from J, with 9 bases in between. In DNA form, the CDR3 reads TGTGCCAGCAGCTTGGAGGGTTCCACAGATACGCAGTATTTT. This codes for CASSLEGSTDTQYF.

This clone was seen only once. The genes are TRBV6-2 or TRBV6-3 and TRBJ1-5; D gene ambiguous. The CDR3 has 12 residues. Trimming removed 6 bases from V and 9 bases from J, with 12 bases in between. CDR1 and CDR2 from the germline V gene are MNHEY and SVGEGT. CDR3 bases: TGTGCCAGCAGCAACAGCCCCAGGCCCCAGCATTTT. Encoded protein: CASSNSPRPQHF.

The rearrangement joins TRBV20-1 to TRBJ1-2; D might be TRBD1 (6 bases). Germline V gives CDR1 DFQATT, CDR2 SNEGSKA (reference sequence). Trimming removed 5 bases at V and 6 bases at J, with 10 bases between. This CDR3 contains 11 residues. Written as DNA, the CDR3 is TGCAGTGCTGACAGGAGCAATGGCTACACCTTC. Protein: CSADRSNGYTF.

The chain combines TRBV12-5 with TRBJ2-7; 7 nucleotides agree with TRBD1. J was trimmed by 5 bases and V by 2 bases; bases with no gene match: 6. The germline V gene has CDR1 LGHNT and CDR2 FRNRAP. The CDR3 runs 14 residues. CDR3 region: CASGLTRDSHEQYF. CDR3 bases: TGTGCTAGTGGTTTGACCCGGGACAGCCACGAGCAGTACTTC.

This clone was seen once. The V call is TRBV9, the J call TRBJ2-5; D possibly corresponds to TRBD2 (6 bases). V gave up 0 bases and J gave up 5 bases, with 14 bases separating them. CDR3 length: 15 residues. Per the germline V gene, CDR1 is SGDLS and CDR2 is YYNGEE. CDR3 loop: CASSVGGGGVETQYF. Here the CDR3 DNA reads TGTGCCAGCAGCGTAGGGGGTGGCGGGGTGGAGACCCAGTACTTC.

This clone has only one observation. This chain links TRBV6-5 with TRBJ1-1; D remains unclear. Germline CDR1 reads MNHEY; CDR2 reads SVGAGI. The CDR3 loop spans 15 amino acids. The V and J ends lost 4 bases and 1 base respectively, with 13 bases between them. CDR3 region: CASSSRPEGNTEAFF. The CDR3, as DNA: TGTGCCAGCAGTTCCCGGCCGGAGGGGAACACTGAAGCTTTCTTT.

CDR3 sequence reads: CASSEGTGPREQFF. The CDR3 DNA reads TGTGCCAGCAGTGAAGGGACAGGGCCTCGGGAGCAGTTCTTC. The V and J genes are TRBV6-1 and TRBJ2-1; 8 nucleotides align to TRBD1. The CDR3 spans 14 residues. CDR1 is MNHNS, CDR2 SASEGT, per germline. The trim removed 1 base at V and 10 bases at J, leaving 6 bases unmatched.

The chain has TRBV2 and TRBJ1-5; the D gene is possibly TRBD1 (6 bases). Germline values: CDR1 SNHLY, CDR2 FYNNEI. The CDR3 is 14 amino acids. V dropped 6 bases and J dropped 6 bases, with 15 bases sitting between them. CDR3 in amino acids: CASRTTGLGQPQHF. Here the CDR3 DNA reads TGTGCCAGCAGAACTACAGGGTTGGGTCAGCCCCAGCATTTT.

The chain has TRBV7-9 and TRBJ1-6, with a possible D match to TRBD1 (6 bases). From germline, CDR1 is SEHNR and CDR2 FQNEAQ (reference sequence). This CDR3 spans 14 amino acids. Trimming shortened V by 6 bases and J by 7 bases, and 13 bases separated the two germline ends. CDR3 nucleotides: TGTGCCAGCAGGAGGGGGGGAGACAATTCACCCCTCCACTTT. Its translation is CASRRGGDNSPLHF.

This chain links TRBV7-8 with TRBJ2-7; 8 nucleotides agree with TRBD1. The CDR3 totals 15 residues. Germline CDR1 and CDR2: SGHVS and FQNEAQ. The junction had 7 bases not matched to a gene; V was cut back by 1 base and J by 5 bases. CDR3 protein: CASSLGTGSGNEQYF. DNA for the CDR3: TGTGCCAGCAGCTTAGGGACAGGGTCCGGGAACGAGCAGTACTTC.

This clone was seen more than once but under ten times. The chain is built from TRBV19 and TRBJ2-1; D is uncertain. Trimming removed 5 bases at V and 5 bases at J, with 13 bases between. The V gene's germline CDR1 is LNHDA and CDR2 SQIVND (reference sequence). This CDR3 has 14 residues. CDR3 nucleotides: TGTGCCAGTAGTGATAGCCAGATCAACAATGAGCAGTTCTTC. Amino acid sequence: CASSDSQINNEQFF.

The chain recombines TRBV2 with TRBJ2-1; D unclear. The CDR3 spans 13 residues. From germline, CDR1 is SNHLY and CDR2 FYNNEI. V was trimmed by 3 bases and J by 5 bases, leaving 8 bases between them. The CDR3 protein is CASSDVEDNEQFF. The CDR3 DNA reads TGTGCCAGCAGTGACGTCGAGGACAATGAGCAGTTCTTC. Full variable domain (outside the CDR3, taken from reference TRBV2 and TRBJ2-1): EPEVTQTPSHQVTQMGQEVILRCVPISNHLYFYWYRQILGQKVEFLVSFYNNEISEKSEIFDDQFSVERPDGSNFTLKIRSTKLEDSAMYFCASSDVEDNEQFFGPGTRLTVL.

The genes are TRBV3-1 (or the pseudogene TRBV3-2) and TRBJ1-2; TRBD1 aligns across 7 bases. The germline V gene encodes CDR1 LGHDT and CDR2 YNNKEL (reference sequence). This CDR3 region has 16 residues. V was clipped by 1 base and J by 6 bases; unmatched bases: 11. The CDR3 DNA is TGTGCCAGCAGCCAAGGATTCTGGAAGGGGGCGGATGGCTACACCTTC. It specifies CASSQGFWKGADGYTF.

The J gene is TRBJ1-2, the V gene TRBV20-1, with TRBD1 as a possible D gene (6 bases). Germline CDR1 is DFQATT and CDR2 is SNEGSKA (reference sequence). This CDR3 has 11 amino acids. V was cut by 5 bases and J by 8 bases, with 12 bases left in between. The CDR3 nucleotides read TGCAGTGCTTCCCCTGGGGGCGGCTACACCTTC. Protein sequence: CSASPGGGYTF.

The chain couples TRBV7-2 to TRBJ1-5, with D perhaps TRBD1 (5 bases). Germline CDR1 is SGHTA and CDR2 is FQGNSA. V dropped 1 base and J dropped 7 bases, with 14 bases sitting between them. The CDR3 is 15 residues long. The CDR3 spells CASSLGAVQGQPQHF. The CDR3 region has the DNA TGTGCCAGCAGCTTAGGGGCAGTCCAGGGCCAGCCCCAGCATTTT. Full variable domain (remainder filled in from reference TRBV7-2 and TRBJ1-5): GAGVSQSPSNKVTEKGKDVELRCDPISGHTALYWYRQSLGQGLEFLIYFQGNSAPDKSGLPSDRFSAERTGGSVSTLTIQRTQQEDSAVYLCASSLGAVQGQPQHFGDGTRLSIL.

This chain links TRBV7-9 with TRBJ1-2; D not certain. V was trimmed by 6 bases and J by 3 bases, leaving 11 bases between them. The CDR3 sequence is 13 residues long. Germline CDR1 reads SEHNR; CDR2 reads FQNEAQ (reference sequence). CDR3 protein: CASRNDIYYGYTF. For the CDR3, the DNA is TGTGCCAGCAGAAACGACATTTACTATGGCTACACCTTC.

In this sample, this clone turned up once. The chain couples TRBV30 to TRBJ2-7; D unclear. The CDR3 has 13 amino acids. CDR1 GTSNPN and CDR2 SVGIG come from the germline V gene (reference sequence). Trimming took 7 bases from V and 2 from J, leaving 15 bases between them. The CDR3 DNA reads as TGTGCCTCCCTCCGGCCCGACACCTACGAGCAGTACTTC. Its translation is CASLRPDTYEQYF.

J is TRBJ2-7 and V is TRBV6-2 or TRBV6-3; the D gene is possibly TRBD2 (7 bases). V was pared by 0 bases and J by 2 bases, with 14 bases between. This CDR3 has 16 amino acids. Per the germline V gene, CDR1 is MNHEY and CDR2 is SVGEGT. CDR3: CASSYSRGGLPYEQYF. For the CDR3, the DNA is TGTGCCAGCAGTTACTCTAGGGGGGGCCTCCCCTACGAGCAGTACTTC.

This clone was counted a few times. The chain recombines TRBV10-1 with TRBJ1-2, with D unresolved. Germline lookup yields CDR1 WNHNN and CDR2 SYGVQD (reference sequence). V was clipped by 2 bases and J by 2 bases, with 6 bases between them. The CDR3 contains 13 residues. The CDR3 sequence is CASSETRNYGYTF. In nucleotides, the CDR3 is TGCGCCAGCAGTGAGACTCGGAACTATGGCTACACCTTC.

This chain joins TRBV12-3 or TRBV12-4 and TRBJ1-1, with 7 nucleotides matching TRBD1. V trimming: 7 bases; J trimming: 6 bases; junction bases outside the gene matches: 5. This CDR3 region has 12 residues. CDR3 in DNA: TGTGCCAGCACGGGACAGCAGTCTGAAGCTTTCTTT. It codes for CASTGQQSEAFF.

The genes are TRBV5-5 and TRBJ2-7; 7 nucleotides agree with TRBD1. The CDR3 has 14 amino acids. Germline V gene data show CDR1 as SGHKS and CDR2 as YYEKEE (reference sequence). The V and J ends lost 5 bases and 4 bases, in that order; junction bases with no gene match: 9. In nucleotides, the CDR3 is TGTGCCAGCAGGACAGACCTGACAGGGTACGAGCAGTACTTC. Amino acids: CASRTDLTGYEQYF.

CDR3 in DNA: TGTGCCAGCGGACAGGGTTACACAGATACGCAGTATTTT. Translating gives CASGQGYTDTQYF. The chain links TRBV11-3 to TRBJ2-3; TRBD1 matches at 8 bases. Per germline, CDR1 SGHNT and CDR2 YENEEA. V lost 8 bases to trimming and J lost 2 bases; unmatched junction nucleotides: 3. The CDR3 sequence is 13 residues long.

This rearrangement joins TRBV20-1 to TRBJ1-1; 9 nucleotides agree with TRBD1. The CDR3 has 16 amino acids. V was pared by 3 bases and J by 3 bases, with 11 bases of the junction left unmatched. CDR1 is DFQATT, CDR2 SNEGSKA, per germline (reference sequence). The CDR3 loop is CSASTGTGTRYTEAFF. CDR3 nucleotide sequence: TGCAGTGCTAGTACCGGGACAGGGACGCGGTACACTGAAGCTTTCTTT.